The source of this T cell receptor beta chain is a study of T cell responses to AZD1222 COVID-19 vaccine. Study-level points and caveats: Spike was spanned by vaccine-associated CD4 TCRs, with dominance at 160-218 and 743-854. A mostly white British donor set with more females was recruited, and clonal diversity was possibly underestimated. Recipients of two AZD1222 doses showed rising Spike-specific TCR breadth and depth.

The assay was immunoSEQ multiplex PCR, and TCRdb's table has in-frame clones only and misses some. This sample carries some 150,000 clones, with roughly 2% going to the ten biggest clones. As for this clone: Antigen unknown.

CDR3 length: 16 amino acids. The TCR originated in an adult in good health. The source material was peripheral blood. The gene calls are TRBV21-1 and TRBJ1-6; the D call TRBD1 from the table was never checked on the DNA. TRBV21-1 corresponds to a pseudogene. The CDR3: CASSKRQGAPNSPLHF. The CDR3 nucleotides read TGTGCCAGCAGCAAACGACAGGGGGCGCCTAATTCACCCCTCCACTTT.